The rows below give T cell receptor beta chains drawn from one sample of a study of T cell responses to AZD1222 COVID-19 vaccine. Only in-frame clones appear in the TCRdb table, and some are missing; sequencing was by immunoSEQ multiplex PCR. The profile shows approximately 50,000 clones, 88% of them singletons. The sequencing here drew on peripheral blood, taken on day 0 of AZD1222 vaccination. The receptors originated from an adult in good health. The CDR3 runs from the conserved cysteine through the conserved F or W. Fields, in order: D gene, clone size, J gene, V gene, CDR3 protein, CDR3 DNA. The D gene is left open where the match is weak. Clone size, where shown, is once, few, many, or a class for clones that have expanded.

. . TRBJ1-2 TRBV12-3/TRBV12-4 CASSLRGTYGYTF TGTGCCAGCAGTTTACGTGGGACCTATGGCTACACCTTC
. . TRBJ1-5 TRBV30 CAWRRDLNQPQHF TGTGCCTGGAGACGGGATCTCAATCAGCCCCAGCATTTT
. . TRBJ2-1 TRBV24-1 CATSDGLNEQFF TGTGCCACCAGTGACGGTCTCAATGAGCAGTTCTTC
TRBD2 . TRBJ2-7 TRBV30 CAWTMTSGSYEQYF TGTGCCTGGACCATGACTAGCGGGAGCTACGAGCAGTACTTC
. . TRBJ1-2 TRBV28 CASSLQLYGYTF TGTGCCAGCAGTTTGCAGCTCTATGGCTACACCTTC
. . TRBJ1-1 TRBV2 CASSTTLTGTRAFF TGTGCCAGCAGTACAACCCTAACAGGCACGAGAGCTTTCTTT
. . TRBJ1-1 TRBV12-3/TRBV12-4 CASSLDGVTEAFF TGTGCCAGCAGTTTAGATGGGGTAACTGAAGCTTTCTTT
TRBD1 once TRBJ2-1 TRBV12-5 CASGLVDTGTGGNNEQFF TGTGCTAGTGGTTTGGTTGACACCGGGACAGGGGGGAACAATGAGCAGTTCTTC
. . TRBJ2-3 TRBV4-2 CASSQDPRGLTDTQYF TGTGCCAGCAGCCAAGATCCCCGCGGCCTCACAGATACGCAGTATTTT
. . TRBJ2-7 TRBV7-2 CASSLGQPYEQYF TGTGCCAGCAGCTTAGGACAGCCCTACGAGCAGTACTTC
TRBD2 . TRBJ2-3 TRBV7-9 CASSLALAGASTDTQYF TGTGCCAGCAGCTTAGCTCTAGCGGGAGCTAGCACAGATACGCAGTATTTT
. . TRBJ2-5 TRBV2 CASSDLTGGGFQETQYF TGTGCCAGCAGTGACCTGACGGGCGGAGGCTTTCAAGAGACCCAGTACTTC
TRBD1 . TRBJ1-1 TRBV25-1 CASRVAGGLGTEAFF TGTGCCAGCCGAGTGGCAGGGGGTTTGGGCACTGAAGCTTTCTTT
. . TRBJ1-5 TRBV6-5 CASSYGGGGQPQHF TGTGCCAGCAGTTACGGAGGGGGAGGACAGCCCCAGCATTTT
TRBD1 . TRBJ1-2 TRBV27 CASSPSRTGLGTNYGYTF TGTGCCAGCAGTCCCTCCCGGACAGGGCTGGGTACTAACTATGGCTACACCTTC
TRBD2 . TRBJ2-7 TRBV15 CATSSGGSSYEQYF TGTGCCACCAGCAGTGGCGGGAGCTCCTACGAGCAGTACTTC
. . TRBJ1-1 TRBV9 CASSVGRSQTEAFF TGTGCCAGCAGCGTAGGTAGGAGCCAGACTGAAGCTTTCTTT
. . TRBJ2-3 TRBV25-1 CASSEESGGKTTDTQYF TGTGCCAGCAGTGAAGAATCGGGCGGGAAGACAACAGATACGCAGTATTTT
. . TRBJ2-4 TRBV27 CASSPVAKNIQYF TGTGCCAGCAGTCCAGTAGCCAAAAACATTCAGTACTTC
. . TRBJ2-7 TRBV5-6 CASSLEVGRAHSYEQYF TGTGCCAGCAGCTTGGAGGTCGGTCGGGCCCACTCCTACGAGCAGTACTTC
TRBD1 . TRBJ1-4 TRBV6-5 CASSYGDSSIEKLFF TGTGCCAGCAGTTACGGGGACAGCTCAATTGAAAAACTGTTTTTT
. once TRBJ2-1 TRBV11-2 CASSLEVQVYNEQFF TGTGCCAGCAGCTTAGAGGTACAGGTTTACAATGAGCAGTTCTTC
. . TRBJ1-1 TRBV7-8 CASTPGGLNTEAFF TGTGCCAGCACCCCGGGGGGGCTGAACACTGAAGCTTTCTTT
TRBD1 . TRBJ1-6 TRBV5-8 CASSHWTGGDNSPLHF TGTGCCAGCAGCCATTGGACAGGGGGCGATAATTCACCCCTCCACTTT
TRBD1 few TRBJ2-7 TRBV7-9 CASSLGQGAQYF TGTGCCAGCAGCTTAGGACAGGGAGCGCAGTACTTC
. . TRBJ2-2 TRBV5-1 CASNRDLGELFF TGCGCCAGCAACCGGGATCTCGGGGAGCTGTTTTTT
. . TRBJ1-2 TRBV4-3 CASSQDSAWAGVYGYTF TGCGCCAGCAGCCAAGATTCCGCGTGGGCAGGGGTCTATGGCTACACCTTC
. . TRBJ2-1 TRBV4-2 CASSQESLAPNNEQFF TGTGCCAGCAGCCAAGAGAGTCTAGCGCCAAACAATGAGCAGTTCTTC
. . TRBJ2-7 TRBV29-1 CSVESKQGYEQYF TGCAGCGTTGAAAGTAAACAGGGCTACGAGCAGTACTTC
. . TRBJ2-1 TRBV19 CASSTRQNEQFF TGTGCCAGTAGTACCCGACAAAATGAGCAGTTCTTC
TRBD1 . TRBJ1-2 TRBV7-2 CASSLGGTAYYGYTF TGTGCCAGCAGCTTAGGAGGGACAGCATACTATGGCTACACCTTC
. . TRBJ2-7 TRBV5-1 CASSLASRGTYEQYF TGCGCCAGCAGCTTGGCTTCGCGAGGCACCTACGAGCAGTACTTC
TRBD1 . TRBJ1-5 TRBV5-8 CASSLEVTGLNQPQHF TGTGCCAGCAGCTTGGAGGTGACAGGGCTCAATCAGCCCCAGCATTTT
. . TRBJ2-3 TRBV4-1 CASSQTSRPSTDTQYF TGCGCCAGCAGCCAGACGTCCAGACCTAGCACAGATACGCAGTATTTT
TRBD2 . TRBJ2-5 TRBV6-1 CASSELAGGPQETQYF TGTGCCAGCAGCGAACTAGCGGGAGGGCCGCAGGAGACCCAGTACTTC
TRBD1 . TRBJ1-2 TRBV4-1 CASSQYDSGVLEGAHYGYTF TGCGCCAGCAGCCAATACGACTCAGGGGTACTCGAGGGGGCTCACTATGGCTACACCTTC
TRBD2 . TRBJ2-1 TRBV5-6 CASSLTSGSPRGYNEQFF TGTGCCAGCAGCTTGACTAGCGGCAGCCCTCGGGGTTACAATGAGCAGTTCTTC
. . TRBJ2-7 TRBV4-1 CASSQDTPDREVGYEQYF TGCGCCAGCAGCCAAGATACCCCCGACAGGGAGGTAGGATACGAGCAGTACTTC
. . TRBJ1-5 TRBV7-9 CASSSPGGSNQPQHF TGTGCCAGCAGCTCCCCGGGAGGGAGCAATCAGCCCCAGCATTTT
. . TRBJ2-7 TRBV12-1 CASSHLLAGGIYEQYF TGTGCCAGCAGCCACCTACTAGCGGGAGGAATCTACGAGCAGTACTTC
. . TRBJ1-5 TRBV6-5 CASSRGGDQPQHF TGTGCCAGCAGCCGCGGGGGGGATCAGCCCCAGCATTTT
TRBD2 . TRBJ2-1 TRBV23-1 CASCRPLTSGPPGEQFF TGCGCCAGCTGTCGACCCCTTACTAGCGGACCTCCGGGCGAGCAGTTCTTC
. . TRBJ1-5 TRBV18 CASSGGGDQPQHF TGTGCCAGCTCCGGCGGAGGGGATCAGCCCCAGCATTTT
. once TRBJ1-3 TRBV18 CASSRTDNSGNTIYF TGTGCCAGCTCACGGACGGACAACTCTGGAAACACCATATATTTT
. few TRBJ1-1 TRBV2 CASSRDSEKAFF TGTGCCAGCAGTAGGGACTCAGAGAAAGCTTTCTTT
. . TRBJ2-2 TRBV29-1 CSARQTSGGELFF TGCAGCGCGCGCCAGACTTCAGGGGGGGAGCTGTTTTTT
TRBD2 . TRBJ2-1 TRBV24-1 CATSDLWPGGNEQFF TGTGCCACCAGTGACTTGTGGCCGGGGGGCAATGAGCAGTTCTTC
. . TRBJ2-2 TRBV11-2 CASSLERLATGELFF TGTGCCAGCAGCTTAGAAAGGTTGGCCACCGGGGAGCTGTTTTTT
. . TRBJ1-3 TRBV6-5 CASTDPASGNTIYF TGTGCCAGCACGGACCCAGCCTCTGGAAACACCATATATTTT
. . TRBJ2-1 TRBV24-1 CATSGAEKNDEQFF TGTGCCACCAGTGGGGCAGAAAAAAATGATGAGCAGTTCTTC
TRBD2 few TRBJ2-2 TRBV5-6 CASSLTSGSWTGELFF TGTGCCAGCAGCTTGACTAGCGGGAGTTGGACCGGGGAGCTGTTTTTT
. . TRBJ2-2 TRBV6-2/TRBV6-3 CASSPSGTANTGELFF TGTGCCAGCAGCCCCTCCGGGACGGCGAACACCGGGGAGCTGTTTTTT
. . TRBJ1-1 TRBV7-9 CASSPPETEAFF TGTGCCAGCAGCCCGCCGGAGACTGAAGCTTTCTTT
. few TRBJ1-1 TRBV27 CASSLTGWVGEAFF TGTGCCAGCAGTTTAACCGGGTGGGTGGGTGAAGCTTTCTTT
. . TRBJ1-3 TRBV4-2 CASSQTETGGNTIYF TGTGCCAGCAGCCAAACAGAGACTGGTGGAAACACCATATATTTT
. . TRBJ2-2 TRBV7-9 CAGHKGGLNTGELFF TGTGCCGGCCATAAGGGGGGGCTGAACACCGGGGAGCTGTTTTTT
. . TRBJ2-4 TRBV12-1 CASSFKQAGNRQRGAKNIQYF TGTGCCAGCAGCTTTAAGCAGGCAGGTAACCGACAGCGGGGAGCCAAAAACATTCAGTACTTC
TRBD2 . TRBJ2-5 TRBV6-2/TRBV6-3 CASSYSNPAGDAWETQYF TGTGCCAGCAGTTACTCGAACCCAGCGGGAGATGCGTGGGAGACCCAGTACTTC
TRBD1 once TRBJ2-7 TRBV7-2 CASSSRTGAYEQYF TGTGCCAGCAGCTCCCGGACAGGAGCCTACGAGCAGTACTTC
. . TRBJ1-1 TRBV7-9 CASRGLRTEMNTEAFF TGTGCCAGCAGGGGCCTTAGGACAGAAATGAACACTGAAGCTTTCTTT